Listed here is a single T cell receptor beta chain. Other DNA sequences of this sample code for an identical CDR3. This specimen comes from a study of blood T cell repertoires in COVID-19. V was pared by 0 bases and J by 7 bases, with 8 bases between. This CDR3 is built from 14 residues. CDR1 and CDR2 (germline): SGDLS, YYNGEE. Measured with immunoSEQ multiplex PCR; TCRdb has only the in-frame clones, and not every one. Of over 250,000 clones listed, about four fifths were seen once; the top ten hold 8% to 10%. Material: peripheral blood. The chain uses TRBV9 and TRBJ1-6; D unclear. The sequence was collected from a woman between 45 and 60 years old who had recovered from COVID-19. Here the CDR3 reads CASSVVEGNSPLHF. CDR3 nucleotides: TGTGCCAGCAGCGTAGTAGAGGGAAATTCACCCCTCCACTTT.